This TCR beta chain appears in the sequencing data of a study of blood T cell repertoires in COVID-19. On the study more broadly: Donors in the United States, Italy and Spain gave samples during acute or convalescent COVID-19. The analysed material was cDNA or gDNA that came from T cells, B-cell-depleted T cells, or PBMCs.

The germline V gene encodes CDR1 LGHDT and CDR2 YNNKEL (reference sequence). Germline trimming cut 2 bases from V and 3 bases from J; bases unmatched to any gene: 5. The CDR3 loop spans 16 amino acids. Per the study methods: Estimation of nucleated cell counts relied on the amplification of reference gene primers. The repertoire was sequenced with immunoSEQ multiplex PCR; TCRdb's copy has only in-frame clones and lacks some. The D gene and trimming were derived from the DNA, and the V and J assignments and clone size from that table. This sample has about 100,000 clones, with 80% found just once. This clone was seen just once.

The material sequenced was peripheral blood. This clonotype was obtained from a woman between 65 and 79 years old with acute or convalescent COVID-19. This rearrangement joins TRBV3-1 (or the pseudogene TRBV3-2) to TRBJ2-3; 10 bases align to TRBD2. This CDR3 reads CASSQRSGGVTDTQYF. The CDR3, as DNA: TGTGCCAGCAGCCAAAGGAGCGGGGGGGTGACAGATACGCAGTATTTT.